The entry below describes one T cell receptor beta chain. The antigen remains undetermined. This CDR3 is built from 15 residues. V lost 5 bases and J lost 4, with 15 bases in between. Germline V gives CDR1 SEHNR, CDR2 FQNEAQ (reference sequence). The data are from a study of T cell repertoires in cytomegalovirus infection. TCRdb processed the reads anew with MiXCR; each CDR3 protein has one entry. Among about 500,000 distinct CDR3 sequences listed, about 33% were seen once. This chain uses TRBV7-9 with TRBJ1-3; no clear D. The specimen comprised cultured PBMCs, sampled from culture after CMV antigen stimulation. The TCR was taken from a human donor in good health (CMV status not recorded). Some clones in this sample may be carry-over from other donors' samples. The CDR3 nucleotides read TGTGCCAGCAGCCGAGGAAGCGCGAAAGGAAACACCATATATTTT. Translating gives CASSRGSAKGNTIYF.